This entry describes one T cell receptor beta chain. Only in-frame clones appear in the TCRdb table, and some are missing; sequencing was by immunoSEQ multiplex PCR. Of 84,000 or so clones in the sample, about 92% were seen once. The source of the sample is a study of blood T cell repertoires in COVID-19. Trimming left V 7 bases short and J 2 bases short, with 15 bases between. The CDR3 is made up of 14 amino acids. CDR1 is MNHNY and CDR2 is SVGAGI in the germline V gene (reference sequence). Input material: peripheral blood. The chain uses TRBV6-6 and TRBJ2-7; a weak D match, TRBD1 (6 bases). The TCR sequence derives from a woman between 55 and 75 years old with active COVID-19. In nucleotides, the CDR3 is TGTGCCAGCACGACAGGAAACGATCCCTACGAGCAGTACTTC. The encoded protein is CASTTGNDPYEQYF.